A selection of T cell receptor beta chains follows, all from one sample in a study of cytomegalovirus exposure and HLA in healthy donors. Produced via immunoSEQ multiplex PCR; TCRdb's table is partial and in-frame only. This sample has about 92,000 clones, with over 70% found just once. Sample: PBMCs. Source of these receptors: a man aged 45 to 65 in good health and CMV-seropositive. Each CDR3 is given with its conserved first and last residue. Clone size is shown for a subset of rows, as once, few, many or a class of expanded clone.

cdr3_aa: CASTLTHAKRLETQYF
v_call: TRBV5-8
j_call: TRBJ2-5
clone_size: NA

cdr3_aa: CASSAGLTNQPQNF
v_call: TRBV9
j_call: TRBJ1-5
clone_size: NA

cdr3_aa: CASSHGQGKANVLTF
v_call: TRBV18
j_call: TRBJ2-6
clone_size: NA

cdr3_aa: CASTSPDRTGELFF
v_call: TRBV6-5
j_call: TRBJ2-2
clone_size: once

cdr3_aa: CSVAFRTDWSTDTQYF
v_call: TRBV29-1
j_call: TRBJ2-3
clone_size: NA

cdr3_aa: CASEQGFIVKYF
v_call: TRBV7-9
j_call: TRBJ2-3
clone_size: NA

cdr3_aa: CASSQDLPGTAKNRDTEAFF
v_call: TRBV4-3
j_call: TRBJ1-1
clone_size: NA

cdr3_aa: CASSLRGGGSYNEQFF
v_call: TRBV28
j_call: TRBJ2-1
clone_size: NA

cdr3_aa: CASSPPGQSYEQYF
v_call: TRBV18
j_call: TRBJ2-7
clone_size: NA

cdr3_aa: CASSQGTGTYNEQFF
v_call: TRBV4-1
j_call: TRBJ2-1
clone_size: NA

cdr3_aa: CASSSGTGRRDTQYF
v_call: TRBV6-5
j_call: TRBJ2-3
clone_size: NA

cdr3_aa: CASRSGGELFF
v_call: TRBV19
j_call: TRBJ2-2
clone_size: NA

cdr3_aa: CASSDEGVGGELFF
v_call: TRBV2
j_call: TRBJ2-2
clone_size: NA

cdr3_aa: CASRVTGSNGGYTF
v_call: TRBV4-1
j_call: TRBJ1-2
clone_size: NA

cdr3_aa: CASSLRLRNEQFF
v_call: TRBV27
j_call: TRBJ2-1
clone_size: NA

cdr3_aa: CATSLGSSSSYEQYF
v_call: TRBV19
j_call: TRBJ2-7
clone_size: NA

cdr3_aa: CASSSEPGLGFF
v_call: TRBV5-1
j_call: TRBJ2-1
clone_size: NA

cdr3_aa: CASSMGQGAREQYF
v_call: TRBV5-1
j_call: TRBJ2-7
clone_size: NA

cdr3_aa: CASSLEGHRVGAEAFF
v_call: TRBV5-1
j_call: TRBJ1-1
clone_size: NA

cdr3_aa: CASSSGTGFYEQYF
v_call: TRBV27
j_call: TRBJ2-7
clone_size: once

cdr3_aa: CASSFSPGGIYEQYF
v_call: TRBV4-1
j_call: TRBJ2-7
clone_size: few

cdr3_aa: CASSQPWGGNYNEQFF
v_call: TRBV23-1
j_call: TRBJ2-1
clone_size: few

cdr3_aa: CASSLLSIYEQFF
v_call: TRBV7-9
j_call: TRBJ2-1
clone_size: few

cdr3_aa: CAWKDSGQGVYEQYF
v_call: TRBV30
j_call: TRBJ2-7
clone_size: NA

cdr3_aa: CASSLAESGHSGNTIYF
v_call: TRBV19
j_call: TRBJ1-3
clone_size: NA

cdr3_aa: CASSNAGGQETQYF
v_call: TRBV5-4
j_call: TRBJ2-5
clone_size: NA

cdr3_aa: CASSLTAQLEKLFF
v_call: TRBV6-1
j_call: TRBJ1-4
clone_size: NA

cdr3_aa: CASSVRDNYNEQFF
v_call: TRBV9
j_call: TRBJ2-1
clone_size: NA

cdr3_aa: CASSSFDRDWETQYF
v_call: TRBV27
j_call: TRBJ2-5
clone_size: NA

cdr3_aa: CASSPGEGEQFF
v_call: TRBV6-5
j_call: TRBJ2-1
clone_size: NA

cdr3_aa: CASSPARTGGNEKLFF
v_call: TRBV18
j_call: TRBJ1-4
clone_size: NA

cdr3_aa: CASSQDQGVNTEAFF
v_call: TRBV4-2
j_call: TRBJ1-1
clone_size: NA

cdr3_aa: CASNYQGALSPLHF
v_call: TRBV18
j_call: TRBJ1-6
clone_size: NA

cdr3_aa: CASRERHSGNTIYF
v_call: TRBV6-1
j_call: TRBJ1-3
clone_size: once

cdr3_aa: CASSPSTGLMLGYTF
v_call: TRBV7-9
j_call: TRBJ1-2
clone_size: NA

cdr3_aa: CASAVWLAEKETQYF
v_call: TRBV27
j_call: TRBJ2-5
clone_size: NA

cdr3_aa: CASSPPSPSQGPYGYTF
v_call: TRBV28
j_call: TRBJ1-2
clone_size: NA

cdr3_aa: CASSGSSTDTQYF
v_call: TRBV9
j_call: TRBJ2-3
clone_size: NA

cdr3_aa: CASSSNRGSANYGYTF
v_call: TRBV7-9
j_call: TRBJ1-2
clone_size: NA